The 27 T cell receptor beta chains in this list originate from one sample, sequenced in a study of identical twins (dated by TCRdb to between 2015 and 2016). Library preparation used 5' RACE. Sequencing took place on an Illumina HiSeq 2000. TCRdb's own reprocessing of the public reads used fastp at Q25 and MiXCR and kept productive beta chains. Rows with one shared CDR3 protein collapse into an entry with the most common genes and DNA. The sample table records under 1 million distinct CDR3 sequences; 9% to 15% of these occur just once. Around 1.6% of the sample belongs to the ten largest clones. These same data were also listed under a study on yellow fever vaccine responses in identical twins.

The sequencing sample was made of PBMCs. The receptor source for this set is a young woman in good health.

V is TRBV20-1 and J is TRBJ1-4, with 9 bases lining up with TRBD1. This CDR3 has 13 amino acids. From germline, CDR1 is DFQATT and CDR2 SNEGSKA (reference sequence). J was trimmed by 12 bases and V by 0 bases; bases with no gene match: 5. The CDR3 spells CSARDLGQGQLFF. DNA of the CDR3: TGCAGTGCTAGAGACCTTGGACAGGGGCAACTGTTTTTT.

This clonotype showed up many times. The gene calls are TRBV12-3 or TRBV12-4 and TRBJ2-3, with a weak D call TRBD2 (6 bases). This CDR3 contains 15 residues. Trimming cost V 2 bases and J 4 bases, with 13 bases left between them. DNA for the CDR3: TGTGCCAGCAGTTTAAACAGGAGGGTCTCAGATACGCAGTATTTT. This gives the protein CASSLNRRVSDTQYF.

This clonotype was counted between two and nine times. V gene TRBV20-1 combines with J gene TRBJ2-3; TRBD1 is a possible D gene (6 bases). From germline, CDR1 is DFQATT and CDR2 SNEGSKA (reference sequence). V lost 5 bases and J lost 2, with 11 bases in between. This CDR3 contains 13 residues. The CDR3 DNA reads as TGCAGTGCTCAGACAGGAGACACAGATACGCAGTATTTT. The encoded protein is CSAQTGDTDTQYF.

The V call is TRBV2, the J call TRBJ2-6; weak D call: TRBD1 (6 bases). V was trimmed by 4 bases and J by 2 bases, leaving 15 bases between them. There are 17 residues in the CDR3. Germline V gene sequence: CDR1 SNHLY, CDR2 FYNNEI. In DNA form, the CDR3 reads TGTGCCAGCAGTGGAGAACAGGGTGTTGCTGGGGCCAACGTCCTGACTTTC. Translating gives CASSGEQGVAGANVLTF.

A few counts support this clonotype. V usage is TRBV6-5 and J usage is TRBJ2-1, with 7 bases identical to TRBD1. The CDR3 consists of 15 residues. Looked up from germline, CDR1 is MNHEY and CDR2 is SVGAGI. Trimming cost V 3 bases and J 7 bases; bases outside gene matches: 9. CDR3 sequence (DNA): TGTGCCAGCAGTTATACAGGGGACCCCCAGAATGAGCAGTTCTTC. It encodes CASSYTGDPQNEQFF.

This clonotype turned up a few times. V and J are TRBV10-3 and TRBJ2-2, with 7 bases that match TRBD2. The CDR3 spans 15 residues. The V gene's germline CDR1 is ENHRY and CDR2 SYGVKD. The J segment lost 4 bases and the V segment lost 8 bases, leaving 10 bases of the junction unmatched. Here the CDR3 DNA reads TGTGCCATCGGAAGGGCGGGGGAAAGCACCGGGGAGCTGTTTTTT. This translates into CAIGRAGESTGELFF.

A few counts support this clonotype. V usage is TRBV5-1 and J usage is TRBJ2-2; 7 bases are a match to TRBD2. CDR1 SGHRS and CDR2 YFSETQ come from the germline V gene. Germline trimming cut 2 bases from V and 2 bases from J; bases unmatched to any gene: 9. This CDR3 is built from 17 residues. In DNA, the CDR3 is TGCGCCAGCAGCTTATGGTTGCTAGCGGCAAACACCGGGGAGCTGTTTTTT. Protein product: CASSLWLLAANTGELFF. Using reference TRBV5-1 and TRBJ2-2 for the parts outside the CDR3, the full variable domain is KAGVTQTPRYLIKTRGQQVTLSCSPISGHRSVSWYQQTPGQGLQFLFEYFSETQRNKGNFPGRFSGRQFSNSRSEMNVSTLELGDSALYLCASSLWLLAANTGELFFGEGSRLTVL.

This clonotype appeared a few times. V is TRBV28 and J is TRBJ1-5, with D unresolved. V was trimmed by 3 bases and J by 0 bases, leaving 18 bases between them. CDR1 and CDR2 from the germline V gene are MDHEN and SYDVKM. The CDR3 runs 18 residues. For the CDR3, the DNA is TGTGCCAGCAGTTTGGGGATTATCTTATCTGATAGCAATCAGCCCCAGCATTTT. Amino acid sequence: CASSLGIILSDSNQPQHF.

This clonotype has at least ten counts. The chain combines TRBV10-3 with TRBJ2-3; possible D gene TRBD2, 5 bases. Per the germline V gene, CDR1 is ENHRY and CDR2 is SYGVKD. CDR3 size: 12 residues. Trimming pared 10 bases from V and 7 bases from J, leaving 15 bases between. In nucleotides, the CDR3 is TGTGCCACCGCTCCGGGATTAAATACGCAGTATTTT. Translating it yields CATAPGLNTQYF.

For the CDR3, the DNA is TGTGCCAGCAGTTTCGCCCTTAACTATGGCTACACCTTC. Translating gives CASSFALNYGYTF. The rearrangement joins TRBV28 to TRBJ1-2; unclear D gene. Trimming pared 3 bases from V and 1 base from J, leaving 6 bases between. The germline gives CDR1 MDHEN, CDR2 SYDVKM. CDR3 size: 13 residues.

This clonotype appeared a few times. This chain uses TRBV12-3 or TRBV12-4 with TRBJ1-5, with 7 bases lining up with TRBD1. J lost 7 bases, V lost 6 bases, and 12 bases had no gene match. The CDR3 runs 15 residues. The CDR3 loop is CASSGGRQGDQPQHF. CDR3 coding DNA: TGTGCCAGCAGCGGGGGTCGACAGGGAGACCAGCCCCAGCATTTT.

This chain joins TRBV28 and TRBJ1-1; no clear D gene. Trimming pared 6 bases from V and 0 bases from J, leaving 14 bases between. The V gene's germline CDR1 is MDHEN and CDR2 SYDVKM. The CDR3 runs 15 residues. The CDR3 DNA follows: TGTGCCAGCAGCATCCGCGGGGAATTGAACACTGAAGCTTTCTTT. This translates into CASSIRGELNTEAFF.

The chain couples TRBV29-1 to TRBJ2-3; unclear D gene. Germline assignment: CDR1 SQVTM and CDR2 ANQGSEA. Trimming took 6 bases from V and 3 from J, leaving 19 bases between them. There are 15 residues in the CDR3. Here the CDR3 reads CSVASTAIKTDTQYF. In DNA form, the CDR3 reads TGCAGCGTCGCCTCGACTGCGATAAAAACAGATACGCAGTATTTT.

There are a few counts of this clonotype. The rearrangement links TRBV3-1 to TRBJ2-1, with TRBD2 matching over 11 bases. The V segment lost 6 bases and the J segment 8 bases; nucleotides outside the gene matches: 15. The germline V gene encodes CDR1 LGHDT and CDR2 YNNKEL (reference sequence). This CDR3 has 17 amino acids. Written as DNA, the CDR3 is TGTGCCAGCAGTCAACTTCCTCCTAGCGGGAGGAGGGATGAGCAGTTCTTC. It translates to CASSQLPPSGRRDEQFF.

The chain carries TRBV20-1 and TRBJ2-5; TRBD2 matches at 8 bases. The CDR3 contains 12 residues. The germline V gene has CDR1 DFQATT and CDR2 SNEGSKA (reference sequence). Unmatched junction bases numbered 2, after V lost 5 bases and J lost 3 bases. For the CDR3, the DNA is TGCAGTGCTCCGGGACTAGAAGAGACCCAGTACTTC. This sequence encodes CSAPGLEETQYF.

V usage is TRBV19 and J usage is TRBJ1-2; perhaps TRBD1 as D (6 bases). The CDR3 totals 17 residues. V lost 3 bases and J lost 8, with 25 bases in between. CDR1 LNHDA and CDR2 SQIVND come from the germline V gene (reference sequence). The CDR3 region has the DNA TGTGCCAGTAGTATCTCCCCTCCAGGGGCTCACTCTCGGGGCTACACCTTC. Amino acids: CASSISPPGAHSRGYTF.

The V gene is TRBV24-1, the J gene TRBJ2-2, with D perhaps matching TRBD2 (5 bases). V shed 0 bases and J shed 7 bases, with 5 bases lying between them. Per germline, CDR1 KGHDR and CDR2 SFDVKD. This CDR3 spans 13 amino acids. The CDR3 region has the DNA TGTGCCACCAGTGATTTGACTAGCGGGGAGCTGTTTTTT. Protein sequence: CATSDLTSGELFF.

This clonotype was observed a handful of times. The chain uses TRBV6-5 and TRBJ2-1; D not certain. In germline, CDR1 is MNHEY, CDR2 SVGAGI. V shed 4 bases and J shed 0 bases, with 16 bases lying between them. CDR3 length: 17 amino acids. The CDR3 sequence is CASSSRGNPSSYNEQFF. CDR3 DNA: TGTGCCAGCAGTTCCCGCGGAAACCCGAGCTCCTACAATGAGCAGTTCTTC.

The CDR3: CASSLQTGKGVEQYV. The CDR3 region has the DNA TGTGCCAGCAGCTTACAGACGGGCAAGGGGGTCGAGCAGTACGTC. The rearrangement uses TRBV7-9 and TRBJ2-7; weak D call: TRBD1 (6 bases). The V gene's germline CDR1 is SEHNR and CDR2 FQNEAQ (reference sequence). Trimming removed 2 bases at V and 6 bases at J, with 17 bases between. The CDR3 runs to 15 residues.

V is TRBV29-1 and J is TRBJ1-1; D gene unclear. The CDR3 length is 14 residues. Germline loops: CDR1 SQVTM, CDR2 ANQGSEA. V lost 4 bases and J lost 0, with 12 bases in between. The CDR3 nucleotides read TGCAGCGTTGTGGTCGCCGGGATGAACACTGAAGCTTTCTTT. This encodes CSVVVAGMNTEAFF.

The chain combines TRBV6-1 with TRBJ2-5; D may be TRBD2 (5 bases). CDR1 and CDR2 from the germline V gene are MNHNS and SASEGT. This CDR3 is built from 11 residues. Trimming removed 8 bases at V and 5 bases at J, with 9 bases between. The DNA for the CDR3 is TGTGCCAGCGGGAGTGCGGAGACCCAGTACTTC. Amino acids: CASGSAETQYF.

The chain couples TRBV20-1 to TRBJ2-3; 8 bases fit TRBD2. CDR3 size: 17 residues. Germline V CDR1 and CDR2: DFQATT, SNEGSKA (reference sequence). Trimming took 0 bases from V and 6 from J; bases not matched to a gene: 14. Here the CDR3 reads CSARDLSGSGARDTQYF. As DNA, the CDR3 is TGCAGTGCTAGAGATCTGAGCGGGAGTGGGGCCCGCGATACGCAGTATTTT.

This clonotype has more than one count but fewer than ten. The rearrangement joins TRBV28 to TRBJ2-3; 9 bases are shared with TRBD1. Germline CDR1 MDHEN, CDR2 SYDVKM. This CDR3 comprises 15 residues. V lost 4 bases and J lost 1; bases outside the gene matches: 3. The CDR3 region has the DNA TGTGCCAGCAGTTACCGGGACAGGGGCACAGATACGCAGTATTTT. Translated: CASSYRDRGTDTQYF.

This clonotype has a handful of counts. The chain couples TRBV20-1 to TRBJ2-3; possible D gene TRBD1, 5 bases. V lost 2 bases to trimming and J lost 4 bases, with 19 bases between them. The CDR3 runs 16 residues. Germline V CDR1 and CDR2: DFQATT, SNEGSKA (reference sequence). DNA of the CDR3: TGCAGTGCTAGACAGCTGTCAGGGCCGAGCTCAGATACGCAGTATTTT. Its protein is CSARQLSGPSSDTQYF.

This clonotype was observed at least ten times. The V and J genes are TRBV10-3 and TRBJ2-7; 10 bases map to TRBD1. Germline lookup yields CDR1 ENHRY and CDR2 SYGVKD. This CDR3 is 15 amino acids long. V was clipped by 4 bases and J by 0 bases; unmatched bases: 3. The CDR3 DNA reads TGTGCCATCAGTGCAGGGACAGGGGTCTCCTACGAGCAGTACGTC. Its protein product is CAISAGTGVSYEQYV.

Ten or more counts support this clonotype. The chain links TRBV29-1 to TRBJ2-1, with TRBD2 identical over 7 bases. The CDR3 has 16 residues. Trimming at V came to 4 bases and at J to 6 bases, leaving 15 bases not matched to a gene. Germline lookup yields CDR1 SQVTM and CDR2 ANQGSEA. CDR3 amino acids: CSVVEQLAQRGNEQFF. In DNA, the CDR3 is TGCAGCGTTGTGGAACAACTAGCACAGCGGGGCAATGAGCAGTTCTTC.

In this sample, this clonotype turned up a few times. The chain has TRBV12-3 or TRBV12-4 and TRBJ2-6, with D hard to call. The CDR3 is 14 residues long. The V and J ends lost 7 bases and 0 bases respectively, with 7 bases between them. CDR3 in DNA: TGTGCCAGCAAACAGAGCTCTGGGGCCAACGTCCTGACTTTC. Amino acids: CASKQSSGANVLTF.